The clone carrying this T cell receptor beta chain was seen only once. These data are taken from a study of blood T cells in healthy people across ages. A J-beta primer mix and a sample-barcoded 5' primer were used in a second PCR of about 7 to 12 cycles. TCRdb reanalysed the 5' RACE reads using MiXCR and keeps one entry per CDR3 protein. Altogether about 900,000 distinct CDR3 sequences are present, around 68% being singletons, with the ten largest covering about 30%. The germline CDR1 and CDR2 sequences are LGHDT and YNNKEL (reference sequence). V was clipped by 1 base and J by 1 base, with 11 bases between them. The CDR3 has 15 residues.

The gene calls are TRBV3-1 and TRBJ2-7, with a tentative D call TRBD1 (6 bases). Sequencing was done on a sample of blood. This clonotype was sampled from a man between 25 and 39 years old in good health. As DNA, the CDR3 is TGTGCCAGCAGCCAAGGTGGACAGACTTCCTACGAGCAGTACTTC. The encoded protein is CASSQGGQTSYEQYF.